Below are 17 T cell receptor beta chains sequenced from a single sample in a study of T cell responses to AZD1222 COVID-19 vaccine. TCRdb's table, derived via immunoSEQ multiplex PCR, lists solely in-frame clones and lacks some. Of about 94,000 clones in the sample, 90% were seen once. Source: peripheral blood, taken on day 0 of AZD1222 vaccination. These TCRs come from an adult in good health.

The rearrangement links TRBV7-3 to TRBJ2-3; D is undetermined. Trimming pared 5 bases from V and 9 bases from J, leaving 12 bases between. Germline CDR1 SGHTA, CDR2 FQGTGA. The CDR3 covers 12 residues. CDR3 nucleotides: TGTGCCAGCAGCCCACCGCGTGCCACGCAGTATTTT. It yields the protein CASSPPRATQYF.

V usage is TRBV27 and J usage is TRBJ2-1; 7 nucleotides match TRBD1. CDR1 is MNHEY and CDR2 is SMNVEV in the germline V gene (reference sequence). This CDR3 contains 15 residues. V lost 6 bases, J lost 0 bases, and 5 bases stayed unmatched. CDR3: CASRWDSSSYNEQFF. The CDR3 DNA follows: TGTGCCAGCAGATGGGACAGCAGCTCCTACAATGAGCAGTTCTTC.

This chain joins TRBV6-2 or TRBV6-3 and TRBJ2-5; D is possibly TRBD2 (6 bases). The CDR3 loop spans 16 amino acids. V dropped 4 bases and J dropped 5 bases, with 20 bases sitting between them. Per germline, CDR1 MNHEY and CDR2 SVGEGT. CDR3 residues: CASSSLATRPGETQYF. In DNA, the CDR3 is TGTGCCAGCAGTTCGCTAGCGACTAGGCCGGGGGAGACCCAGTACTTC.

J is TRBJ2-3 and V is TRBV7-9; 8 nucleotides agree with TRBD2. V lost 9 bases and J lost 2; bases outside the gene matches: 7. Germline V gene sequence: CDR1 SEHNR, CDR2 FQNEAQ (reference sequence). The CDR3 loop spans 14 amino acids. The CDR3 region has the DNA TGTGCCAGGTCCGCGGGGGGTAACACAGATACGCAGTATTTT. Translation: CARSAGGNTDTQYF.

The J gene is TRBJ1-4, the V gene TRBV20-1, with D perhaps TRBD1 (6 bases). The CDR3 length is 15 residues. The germline gives CDR1 DFQATT, CDR2 SNEGSKA (reference sequence). The V end was cut by 3 bases, the J end by 4 bases, with 15 bases between. The CDR3 bases are TGCAGTGCTAGTCGTCAGGGGTTTGGTAATGAAAAACTGTTTTTT. Its translation is CSASRQGFGNEKLFF.

Of note for this clone: The same CDR3 can be traced to other DNA sequences in this sample. The gene calls are TRBV7-3 and TRBJ1-1; D possibly corresponds to TRBD1 (5 bases). The CDR3 sequence is 13 residues long. The germline V gene encodes CDR1 SGHTA and CDR2 FQGTGA. Trimming took off 4 bases at V and 1 base at J, with 7 bases between the two ends. Here the CDR3 DNA reads TGTGCCAGCAGCTCGGGACCGAACACTGAAGCTTTCTTT. It translates to CASSSGPNTEAFF.

The chain uses TRBV7-3 and TRBJ1-1; D gene ambiguous. Trimming shortened V by 4 bases and J by 2 bases, and 8 bases separated the two germline ends. The V gene's germline CDR1 is SGHTA and CDR2 FQGTGA. The length of the CDR3 is 13 residues. The CDR3 reads CASSSSPNTEAFF. Here the CDR3 DNA reads TGTGCCAGCAGCTCTAGTCCAAACACTGAAGCTTTCTTT.

This sequence joins TRBV5-4 and TRBJ2-7, with 7 positions matching TRBD2. The J segment lost 0 bases and the V segment lost 4 bases, leaving 10 bases of the junction unmatched. The CDR3 consists of 16 residues. Per germline, CDR1 SGHNT and CDR2 YYREEE (reference sequence). The chain's CDR3 is CASSPSPSGYSYEQYF. CDR3 bases: TGTGCCAGCAGCCCCAGCCCTAGCGGATACTCCTACGAGCAGTACTTC.

This clone is a singleton in its sample. The chain combines TRBV5-4 with TRBJ2-1, with 14 bases fitting TRBD2. This CDR3 is built from 16 residues. V gave up 0 bases and J gave up 9 bases; unmatched junction bases: 5. Germline loops: CDR1 SGHNT, CDR2 YYREEE (reference sequence). CDR3 DNA sequence: TGTGCCAGCAGCTTGGGGACTAGCGGGGGGTATATTGAGCAGTTCTTC. Protein sequence: CASSLGTSGGYIEQFF.

The rearrangement links TRBV4-3 to TRBJ1-6; no clear D gene. The V end lost 0 bases, the J end lost 9 bases, and 12 bases lay between the germline ends. Germline V gene lookup returns CDR1 LGHNA and CDR2 YSLEER. CDR3 length equals 15 residues. The DNA of the CDR3 is TGCGCCAGCAGCCAAGATCTTGGCGGGTTTTCACCCCTCCACTTT. Translated: CASSQDLGGFSPLHF.

This clone was counted only a few times. The chain is built from TRBV5-1 and TRBJ1-6; TRBD1 is a possible D gene (6 bases). The V and J ends lost 2 bases and 10 bases respectively, with 19 bases between them. The CDR3 has 16 residues. CDR1 and CDR2 (germline): SGHRS, YFSETQ. The CDR3 region is CASSLIRPGAGSPLHF. CDR3 DNA sequence: TGCGCCAGCAGCTTAATTCGGCCGGGGGCAGGGTCACCCCTCCACTTT.

This chain links TRBV19 with TRBJ1-1; D is ambiguous. The CDR3 is made up of 13 amino acids. Looked up from germline, CDR1 is LNHDA and CDR2 is SQIVND (reference sequence). Deletions cut 7 bases from V and 3 bases from J, with 12 bases between. CDR3 amino acids: CASTPLGYTEAFF. The CDR3 coding sequence is TGTGCCAGTACCCCCTTGGGTTACACTGAAGCTTTCTTT.

The chain employs TRBV30 and TRBJ1-5; unclear D gene. The germline gives CDR1 GTSNPN, CDR2 SVGIG (reference sequence). The CDR3 totals 13 residues. Trimming took 0 bases from V and 3 from J, leaving 6 bases between them. The CDR3 loop reads CAWSVDSNQPQHF. Here the CDR3 DNA reads TGTGCCTGGAGTGTAGACTCCAATCAGCCCCAGCATTTT.

The V and J genes are TRBV7-9 and TRBJ1-3; TRBD1 is a possible D gene (6 bases). V was cut by 3 bases and J by 0 bases, with 12 bases left in between. From germline, CDR1 is SEHNR and CDR2 FQNEAQ (reference sequence). The CDR3 consists of 16 residues. The CDR3 loop reads CASSLGGPGSGNTIYF. DNA of the CDR3: TGTGCCAGCAGCTTGGGGGGCCCAGGCTCTGGAAACACCATATATTTT.

The chain carries TRBV6-5 and TRBJ2-3; the match to TRBD2 covers 7 bases. CDR3 length: 14 residues. The trim removed 6 bases at V and 4 bases at J, leaving 7 bases unmatched. Germline V gene sequence: CDR1 MNHEY, CDR2 SVGAGI. The CDR3 DNA follows: TGTGCCAGCAGGCCGGGGGGTTTCCCAGATACGCAGTATTTT. Its protein product is CASRPGGFPDTQYF.

The genes are TRBV7-9 and TRBJ1-5; 7 bases agree with TRBD1. CDR1 is SEHNR and CDR2 is FQNEAQ in the germline V gene (reference sequence). The CDR3 extends over 15 amino acids. The V gene end was trimmed by 1 base and the J gene end by 4 bases; junction bases not matched to a gene: 4. CDR3 in DNA: TGTGCCAGCAGCTTAGGAGGGGGCGCGAATCAGCCCCAGCATTTT. Its protein is CASSLGGGANQPQHF.

The chain uses TRBV19 and TRBJ1-4; TRBD1 agrees at 9 bases. The CDR3 has 14 amino acids. In germline, CDR1 is LNHDA, CDR2 SQIVND (reference sequence). With V trimmed by 4 bases and J by 7 bases, 4 bases remained unmatched. The CDR3 sequence: CASSTTGGVEKLFF. CDR3 sequence (DNA): TGTGCCAGTAGTACGACAGGGGGTGTTGAAAAACTGTTTTTT.